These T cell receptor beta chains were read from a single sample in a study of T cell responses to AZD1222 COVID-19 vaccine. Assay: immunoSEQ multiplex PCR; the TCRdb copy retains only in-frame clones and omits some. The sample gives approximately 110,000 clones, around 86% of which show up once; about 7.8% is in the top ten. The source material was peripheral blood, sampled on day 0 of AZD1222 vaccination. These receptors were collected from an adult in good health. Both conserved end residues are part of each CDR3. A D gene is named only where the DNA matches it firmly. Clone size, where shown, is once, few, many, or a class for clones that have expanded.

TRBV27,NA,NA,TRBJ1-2,CASSSRAPEGYGYTF,TGTGCCAGCAGTTCCCGGGCCCCGGAGGGCTATGGCTACACCTTC
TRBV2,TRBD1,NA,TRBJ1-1,CASSELGGQLFTEAFF,TGTGCCAGCAGTGAATTGGGGGGACAGCTATTCACTGAAGCTTTCTTT
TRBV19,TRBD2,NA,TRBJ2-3,CASRLAGPDTQYF,TGTGCCAGCCGACTAGCGGGGCCAGATACGCAGTATTTT
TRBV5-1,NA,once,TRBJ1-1,CASSHRVGTEAFF,TGCGCCAGCAGCCACAGGGTAGGAACTGAAGCTTTCTTT
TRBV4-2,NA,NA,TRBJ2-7,CASSQDARVPGEQYF,TGTGCCAGCAGCCAAGATGCCAGGGTTCCGGGCGAGCAGTACTTC
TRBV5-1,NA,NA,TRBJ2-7,CASSHEGNEQYF,TGCGCCAGCAGCCACGAGGGGAACGAGCAGTACTTC
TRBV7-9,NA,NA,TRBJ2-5,CASSVTSLGETQYF,TGTGCCAGCAGCGTAACTAGTCTTGGGGAGACCCAGTACTTC
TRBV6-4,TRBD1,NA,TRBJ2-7,CASSEQGSAEQYF,TGTGCCAGCAGTGAACAGGGGTCAGCCGAGCAGTACTTC
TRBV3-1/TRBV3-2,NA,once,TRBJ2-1,CASSQLPLDEQFF,TGTGCCAGCAGCCAATTACCACTAGATGAGCAGTTCTTC
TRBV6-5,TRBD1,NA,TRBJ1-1,CASISQGASAFF,TGTGCCAGCATCTCACAGGGGGCATCAGCTTTCTTT
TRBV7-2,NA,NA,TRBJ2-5,CASSPQTGNQETQYF,TGTGCCAGCAGCCCCCAAACAGGGAACCAAGAGACCCAGTACTTC
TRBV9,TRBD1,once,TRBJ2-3,CASRGQGEGTDTQYF,TGTGCCAGCAGGGGACAGGGAGAGGGCACAGATACGCAGTATTTT
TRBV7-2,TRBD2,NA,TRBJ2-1,CASRHRSGISYNEQFF,TGTGCCAGCAGGCACAGGAGCGGGATTTCCTACAATGAGCAGTTCTTC
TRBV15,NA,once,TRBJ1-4,CATSRDRGVNEKLFF,TGTGCCACCAGCAGAGATCGGGGGGTAAATGAAAAACTGTTTTTT
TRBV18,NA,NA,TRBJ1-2,CASSPRSTDGYTF,TGTGCCAGCTCACCACGAAGTACAGATGGCTACACCTTC
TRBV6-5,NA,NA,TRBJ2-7,CASGRLSYEQYF,TGTGCCAGCGGGCGCCTCTCCTACGAGCAGTACTTC
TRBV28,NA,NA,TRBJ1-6,CASRTQTPSRINNSPLHF,TGTGCCAGCCGTACCCAGACACCGTCCCGCATTAATAATTCACCCCTCCACTTT
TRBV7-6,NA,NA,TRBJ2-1,CASSFRLGEQFF,TGTGCCAGCAGCTTCAGGCTGGGTGAGCAGTTCTTC
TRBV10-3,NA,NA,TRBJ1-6,CAISEIPGSSYNSPLHF,TGTGCCATCAGTGAGATCCCAGGGAGCTCCTATAATTCACCCCTCCACTTT
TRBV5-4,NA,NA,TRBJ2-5,CASSPGGRTGWETQYF,TGTGCCAGCAGCCCGGGCGGAAGAACAGGCTGGGAGACCCAGTACTTC
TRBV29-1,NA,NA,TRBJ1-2,CSVGQGAYGYTF,TGCAGCGTTGGGCAGGGAGCCTATGGCTACACCTTC
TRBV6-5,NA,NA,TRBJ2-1,CASSPGISFRNEQFF,TGTGCCAGCAGTCCCGGGATCAGCTTTAGGAATGAGCAGTTCTTC
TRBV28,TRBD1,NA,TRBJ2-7,CASSSWTGGKNYEQYF,TGTGCCAGCAGTTCCTGGACAGGGGGGAAAAACTACGAGCAGTACTTC
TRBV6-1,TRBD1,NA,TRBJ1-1,CASSVTTTGGDTEAFF,TGTGCCAGCAGTGTGACGACCACAGGGGGGGACACTGAAGCTTTCTTT
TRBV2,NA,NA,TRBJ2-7,CASRSRDNSYEQYF,TGTGCCAGCAGGAGCCGGGATAACTCCTACGAGCAGTACTTC
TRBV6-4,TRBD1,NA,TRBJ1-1,CASSPPWDRKAFF,TGTGCCAGCAGTCCTCCCTGGGACAGAAAAGCTTTCTTT
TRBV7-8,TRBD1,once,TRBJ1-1,CASSHTSVRGFTEAFF,TGTGCCAGCAGTCACACCTCGGTCAGGGGGTTCACTGAAGCTTTCTTT
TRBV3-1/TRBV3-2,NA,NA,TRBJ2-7,CASSPGQYTYEQYF,TGTGCCAGCAGCCCCGGACAGTACACCTACGAGCAGTACTTC